This TCR beta chain was found in a study of blood T cells in healthy people across ages (dated by TCRdb to between 2014 and 2016). Regarding the complete study: Template switching captured roughly one uniquely barcoded TCR beta cDNA molecule per two T cells in model experiments. Age-related changes in TCR beta repertoire diversity were measured in the study by deep sequencing normalized with unique cDNA molecular identifiers. The study analyzed two additional independent replicas of 1 million unique cDNA reads from the same blood draw for two donors, one aged 18 to 29 and one aged 80 or older. Four age groups were formed from the donors: young (average approximately 15 years), middle-aged (roughly 38), aged (roughly 58) and long-lived (around 80). To avoid experimental bias, donors of different ages were randomly spread across the sequencing lanes. Study-wide findings and limitations: Compared with the aged group, the long-lived group had more naive CD4+ T cells, fewer expanded clones and increased TCR diversity, suggesting age selection. Since profiling was done on bulk unsorted PBMCs, naive and antigen-experienced compartments could not be conclusively compared. Observed TCR beta diversity correlated strongly with the percentage of naive T cells measured by flow cytometry. Estimates of total diversity based on one million sequenced T cells were regarded as lower bounds and as underestimates. Because the CMV infection status of the donors was unknown, age-related changes in expanded clonotypes may potentially have been confounded. Observed TCR beta diversity per million T cells fell roughly linearly with age, and a significant reduction was already apparent by age around 44.

CDR1 and CDR2 are read off the germline V gene as KGHSH and LQKENI. V ends up 5 bases short and J 4 bases short, with an unmatched junction base count of 12. The cysteine opens and the phenylalanine closes a CDR3 of 17 amino acids. Only CDR3 DNA remains: 51 bases, in frame from the first base. Systemically healthy Caucasian individuals from Russia, 35 to 50 in total and aged roughly 6 to 95 years, were included as donors. About 9.1 milliliters of peripheral blood were collected from each donor into EDTA-treated Vacutainer tubes. Ficoll-Paque density-gradient centrifugation was used to isolate PBMCs, with at least 7 million per sample. Trizol reagent was used to extract total RNA from the PBMCs, yielding at least 5 micrograms per sample. For every donor, an aliquot of PBMCs went through flow cytometry to measure the percentages of naive CD45RAhigh/CD27high T cells. This clonotype was detected ten times or more. The antigen it recognizes is unknown. One base away there is no much larger clone; base qualities are not given.

The protocol used for the library was 5' RACE. TCRdb shows the sequencer as Illumina HiSeq 2500. A second PCR of about 6 to 12 cycles was performed with a sample-barcoded 5' primer and a J-beta primer mix. Each TCR beta cDNA molecule received a unique molecular identifier from a template-switch 5' adaptor carrying 12 random nucleotides. Each sample yielded at least 2.5 million CDR3-containing paired-end reads. First-strand cDNA was synthesized from all RNA with the Mint cDNA synthesis kit, primed by a TRBC-specific oligonucleotide. All cDNA was treated with uracil-DNA glycosylase and then went through a first 18-cycle PCR with the universal primers M1SS and BC2_uni_R. The published analysis was carried out like this. Each sample was normalized by randomly selecting 1 million high-quality reads, each carrying a distinct molecular identifier. Reads with shared molecular identifiers were discarded instead of being binned into consensus sequences. CDR3 identification, clonotype clustering and error correction used MiTCR with a Q25 quality threshold and the strictest error-elimination algorithm. A nonparametric unseen species model using Euler transformation provided a lower-bound estimate of total TCR beta diversity. TCRdb reprocessed the public reads (quality trimming at Q25 with fastp, clone calling with MiXCR) and kept in-frame beta chains. Rows with a matching CDR3 protein are joined into one entry that keeps the most common DNA and genes. These V and J calls originate from TCRdb's pipeline instead of the authors' own analysis. In all, the sample holds 600,000 to 800,000 distinct CDR3 sequences, and 52% of those were seen once. The ten largest clones represent roughly 14% of the sample.

This TCR was sampled from a woman older than 75 in good health. The sequence is built from TRBV18 and TRBJ1-4, with TRBD1 matching 8 junction bases. Sequences were obtained from blood. The CDR3 reads CASSETGTGSYNEKLFF. Read as DNA, the sequence is TGTGCCAGCTCAGAGACCGGGACAGGATCCTATAATGAAAAACTGTTTTTT.